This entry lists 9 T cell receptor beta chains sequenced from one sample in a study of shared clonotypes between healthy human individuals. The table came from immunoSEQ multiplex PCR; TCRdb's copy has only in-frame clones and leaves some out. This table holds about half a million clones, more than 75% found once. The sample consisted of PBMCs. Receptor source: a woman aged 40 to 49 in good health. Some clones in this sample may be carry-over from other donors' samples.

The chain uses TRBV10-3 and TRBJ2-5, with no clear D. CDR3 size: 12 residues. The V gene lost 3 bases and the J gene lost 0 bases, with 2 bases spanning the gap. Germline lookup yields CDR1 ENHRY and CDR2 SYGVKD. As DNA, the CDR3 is TGTGCCATCAGTGACTACCAAGAGACCCAGTACTTC. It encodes CAISDYQETQYF.

Written as DNA, the CDR3 is TGCGCCAGCAGCCAACTAGAGGCCCACGAGCAGTACTTC. It specifies CASSQLEAHEQYF. The chain employs TRBV4-1 and TRBJ2-7; D remains ambiguous. The CDR3 has 13 residues. V was trimmed by 2 bases and J by 5 bases, leaving 10 bases between them. Germline loops: CDR1 MGHRA, CDR2 YSYEKL.

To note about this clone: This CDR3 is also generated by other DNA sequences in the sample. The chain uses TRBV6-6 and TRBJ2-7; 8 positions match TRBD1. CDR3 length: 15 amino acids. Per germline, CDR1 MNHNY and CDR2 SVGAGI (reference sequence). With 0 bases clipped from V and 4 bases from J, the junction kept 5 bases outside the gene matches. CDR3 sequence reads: CASSYSPQGGYEQYF. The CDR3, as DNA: TGTGCCAGCAGTTACTCACCACAGGGGGGATACGAGCAGTACTTC.

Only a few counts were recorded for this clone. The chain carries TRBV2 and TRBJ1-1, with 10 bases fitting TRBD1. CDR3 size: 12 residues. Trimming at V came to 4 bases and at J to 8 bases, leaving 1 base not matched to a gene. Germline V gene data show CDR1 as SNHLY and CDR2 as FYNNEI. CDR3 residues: CASSGDRGEAFF. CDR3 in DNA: TGTGCCAGCAGTGGGGACAGGGGAGAAGCTTTCTTT.

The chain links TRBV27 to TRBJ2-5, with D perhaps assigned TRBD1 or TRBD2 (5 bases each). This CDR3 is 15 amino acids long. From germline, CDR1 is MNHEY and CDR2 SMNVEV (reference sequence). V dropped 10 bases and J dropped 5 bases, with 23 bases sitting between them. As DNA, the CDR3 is TGTGCCACCTCCGAGAGGGACGGCCTGCGCGAGACCCAGTACTTC. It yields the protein CATSERDGLRETQYF.

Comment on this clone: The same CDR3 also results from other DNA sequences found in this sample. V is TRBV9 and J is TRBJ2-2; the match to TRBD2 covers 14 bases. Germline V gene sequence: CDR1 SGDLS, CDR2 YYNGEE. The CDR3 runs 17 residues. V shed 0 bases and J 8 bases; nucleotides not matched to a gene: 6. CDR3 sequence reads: CASSVAPTSGRAGELFF. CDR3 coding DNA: TGTGCCAGCAGCGTAGCCCCGACTAGCGGGAGGGCTGGGGAGCTGTTTTTT.

CDR3 residues: CASSIKGGPDNEQFF. The CDR3 region has the DNA TGTGCCAGCAGCATAAAGGGAGGGCCCGACAATGAGCAGTTCTTC. The rearrangement uses TRBV7-7 and TRBJ2-1; 7 positions match TRBD2. V gave up 5 bases and J gave up 5 bases; unmatched junction bases: 9. CDR1 and CDR2 from the germline V gene are SSHAT and FNYEAQ (reference sequence). The CDR3 sequence is 15 residues long.

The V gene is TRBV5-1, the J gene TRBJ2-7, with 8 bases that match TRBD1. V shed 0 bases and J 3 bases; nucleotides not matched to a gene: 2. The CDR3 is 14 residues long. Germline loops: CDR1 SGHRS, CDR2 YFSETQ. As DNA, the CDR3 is TGCGCCAGCAGCTTGGAGACAGGGGTCTACGAGCAGTACTTC. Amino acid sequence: CASSLETGVYEQYF.

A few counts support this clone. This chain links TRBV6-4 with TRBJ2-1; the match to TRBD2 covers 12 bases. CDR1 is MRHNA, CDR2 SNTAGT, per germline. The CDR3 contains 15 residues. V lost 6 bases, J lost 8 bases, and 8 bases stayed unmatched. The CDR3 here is CASSETSGSGDEQFF. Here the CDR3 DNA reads TGTGCCAGCAGCGAGACTAGCGGGAGTGGCGATGAGCAGTTCTTC.